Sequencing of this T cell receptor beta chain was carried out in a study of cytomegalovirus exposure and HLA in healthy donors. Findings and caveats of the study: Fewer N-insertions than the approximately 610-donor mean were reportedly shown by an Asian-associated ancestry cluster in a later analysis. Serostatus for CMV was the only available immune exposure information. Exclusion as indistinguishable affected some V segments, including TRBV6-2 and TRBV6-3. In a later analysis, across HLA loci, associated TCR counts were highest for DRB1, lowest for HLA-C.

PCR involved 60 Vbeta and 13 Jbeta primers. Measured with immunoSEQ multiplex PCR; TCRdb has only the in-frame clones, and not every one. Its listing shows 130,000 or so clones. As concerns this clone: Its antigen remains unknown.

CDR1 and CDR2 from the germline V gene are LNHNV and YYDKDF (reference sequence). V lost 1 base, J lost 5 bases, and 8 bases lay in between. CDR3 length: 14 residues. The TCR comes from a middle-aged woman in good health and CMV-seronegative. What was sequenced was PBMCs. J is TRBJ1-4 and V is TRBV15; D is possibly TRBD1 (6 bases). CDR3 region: CATSRGGGNEKLFF. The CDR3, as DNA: TGTGCCACCAGCAGAGGGGGGGGCAATGAAAAACTGTTTTTT.